This entry features one TCR beta chain sequence. The record originates from a study of T cell changes during pregnancy in multiple sclerosis. The assay was immunoSEQ multiplex PCR, and TCRdb's table has in-frame clones only and misses some. The sample has about 44,000 clones; 95% to 96% are singletons. Trimming pared 1 base from V and 7 bases from J, leaving 13 bases between. The CDR3 has 14 amino acids. The germline V gene has CDR1 MGHRA and CDR2 YSYEKL. This TCR derives from a female donor with multiple sclerosis, enrolled in a pregnancy study. Here the sequenced sample was peripheral blood, taken in the second trimester of pregnancy. This rearrangement joins TRBV4-1 to TRBJ2-5; D uncertain. As DNA, the CDR3 is TGCGCCAGCAGCCAAGGAGGTCAGAGAGGGACCCAGTACTTC. It translates to CASSQGGQRGTQYF.